Reported below is one T cell receptor (beta chain). Its antigen is currently not known. No per-base quality is available; no much larger clone lies one base away. The sample belongs to a study of cytomegalovirus exposure and HLA in healthy donors (dated by TCRdb to the late 2010s). With regard to the full study: An earlier analysis of 587 of the donors reported about 280 Gb of sequence data and 117 million unique TCR beta sequences obtained from about 180 million T cells. Approximately 300 gigabases of sequencing data and around 88 million unique TCR sequences made up an early release that covered approximately 650 HLA-typed donors. The genetic ancestry cluster associated with self-reported Caucasian donors included 81% of the 398 genotyped donors. The aim of the study was to test whether cataloging public T cell receptors could identify signatures of past pathogen exposure. Using immunosequencing, the study profiled T cell repertoires from 666 subjects and related those repertoires to cytomegalovirus serostatus. Besides the first cohort of more than 650 subjects, a separate validation cohort made up of 95 to 150 different subjects was used. To predict cytomegalovirus infection status, the study brought together high-throughput TCR immunosequencing, statistical association of individual TCRs with disease status, and machine learning. To study patterns of TCR occurrence, a later analysis re-analyzed previously published TCR beta repertoires from more than 550 donors and added high-resolution HLA genotyping. In the later analysis, no new phenotypic data were used to find candidate immune exposures; instead, reliance was placed on TCR beta sequences and their occurrence across donors. In an earlier analysis of roughly 580 of the donors, high-throughput TCR beta sequencing was used to judge whether each TCR beta V gene segment behaved as functional or pseudogenic. Donor age, sex, ethnicity and CMV serostatus were collected together with the repertoire data. A later genetic analysis used genome-wide SNP genotypes for 398 of the 666 donors, treating that subset as a discovery cohort. All discovery cohort repertoires had been generated on a single sequencing platform. Both class I and class II loci were covered by HLA typing, at four-digit resolution. The number of donors typed differed by locus, with about 629-630 for A, B, C, DRB1 and DQB1, approximately 500 for DQA1, 600 to 610 for DPA1, and 450 to 480 for DPB1. Because of strong linkage in the cohort, four or five DR-DQ haplotypes were treated as single units for association and clustering. On average, roughly 250,000 unique TCR beta nucleotide sequences were sequenced per donor among a few hundred genotyped donors of the cohort, with roughly 18% of those sequences being non-productive.

The library was built by means of the immunoSEQ multiplex PCR assay. The multiplex PCR relied on a mix of 60 forward primers for TCR Vbeta segments and 13 reverse primers for TCR Jbeta segments. The CDR3 region of rearranged TCR beta genes was amplified from genomic DNA with a multiplex PCR assay. Amplified TCR beta libraries were sequenced as 87-base-pair reads on the Illumina HiSeq System. On the authors' methods: A later analysis counted about 82 million unique TCR beta chains across the 666 repertoires, and roughly 10 million of these chains were shared by at least two donors. To remove PCR and sequencing errors, raw reads were error-corrected and collapsed into unique sequences using a nearest-neighbor algorithm that merged closely related sequences. V, D and J gene segments were assigned by aligning CDR3 sequences to IMGT reference sequences. For a sequence to be retained, a match of at least six nucleotides was required to both a V gene segment and a J gene segment. A rearrangement was called productive if the CDR3 had no stop codons and remained in frame with V and J, and every other rearrangement was called non-productive. CDR3 was defined according to IMGT convention as the region running from the second conserved V-encoded cysteine to the conserved J-encoded phenylalanine. The earlier analysis of a few hundred of the donors excluded sequences that lacked an unambiguous match to a single V gene segment. In an earlier analysis of some 590 of the donors, V segments were called functional above 56.7% productive rearrangements and were called segregating when the between-donor standard deviation exceeded 5%. A statistical classification framework was developed to diagnose cytomegalovirus status using the catalog of TCR beta chain sequences. In a later analysis, TCR nucleotide sequences were compared against IMGT/GENE-DB human TR gene sequences so that V and J genes could be assigned. A later analysis assigned CDR3 sequences and most-parsimonious VDJ recombination scenarios with the TCRdist pipeline. In a later analysis, every TCR beta chain was defined by the combination of its CDR3 amino acid sequence and its V-gene family, and reads without a unique V-gene family were dropped. In a later analysis, around 650 highly shared, low-generation-probability nucleotide sequences were removed to address suspected cross-contamination and a sequencing artifact. A later analysis calculated a clonal expansion index for each public chain from normalized within-repertoire ranks of inferred template counts. Generation probabilities in a later analysis came from a VDJ recombination model fitted to out-of-frame rearrangements, and those results were checked against IGoR. In a later analysis, hypergeometric tests were used to score TCR-TCR, TCR-HLA and TCR-CMV co-occurrence, with a repertoire-size bias correction applied to TCR pairs. A later analysis estimated false discovery rates by permuting HLA or CMV assignments 20 times. In a later analysis, co-occurring TCRs were grouped using DBSCAN, with TCRdist sequence similarity added in when clustering inside HLA-allele-positive subsets. Repertoires with fewer than 30,000 or more than 120,000 public chains, plus five repertoires with anomalous nucleotide sharing, were excluded from co-occurrence clustering. TCRdb re-hosts the immuneACCESS table, in-frame sequences only. Its copies lack some clones; in the studies checked, an unresolved V gene accounts for under half of them, and the cause for the rest is not known. The DNA was the basis for D and trimming; V, J and clone size are from that table. The sample yields fewer than 250,000 clones; 80% to 85% were counted once. The top ten constitute approximately 0.99% of the sample.

The germline V gene yields SGHDT for CDR1 and YYEEEE for CDR2. From the cysteine up to the phenylalanine, the CDR3 has a length of 13 residues. CDR3 DNA only is kept here, 39 bases in frame from base 1. The cohort consisted of some 730 healthy bone marrow donors. At the time of sampling, all cohort members were nominally healthy, though unrecorded immune exposures were likely present. The donor tested CMV seronegative, placing the donor among the 300 to 400 seronegative members of the cohort. A peripheral blood sample was provided by each donor, and peripheral blood mononuclear cells were used for TCR beta sequencing. Genomic DNA extraction from the blood cell samples was performed with the Qiagen DNeasy Blood Extraction Kit. What the authors observed across the whole study: A group of highly shared sequence variants was considered likely to be a technical artifact of the sequencing pipeline. In a later analysis, TCR association rates were found to vary across HLA loci, with the most associated TCRs seen for DRB1 alleles and the fewest for HLA-C alleles. Several of the top co-occurrence clusters appeared to be linked to parvovirus B19, influenza, CMV and Epstein-Barr virus, according to a later analysis. V-gene and J-gene trimming of TCR beta chains was associated with a missense DCLRE1C variant in a later genetic analysis, and the association was replicated in an independent cohort. Correlated functional status among segregating V segments might be attributable to linkage disequilibrium, but an unknown experimental factor could not be ruled out. Specific HLA alleles were associated with 15,000 to 20,000 TCR beta sequences at a false discovery rate of 0.05 in a later analysis. Across donors, most TCR sequences were observed very rarely, whereas some public TCRs were present in many individuals. Assigning TCR associations to individual alleles was difficult when HLA alleles, especially DR and DQ, strongly co-occurred. Because the 87-base-pair reads could not distinguish some IMGT-functional V segments, including TRBV6-2 and TRBV6-3, those segments were excluded. Compared with the approximately 670-donor mean, donors in an Asian-associated ancestry cluster had fewer N-insertions in productive TCRs, according to a later genetic analysis. Sequencing depth was assumed to be roughly uniform across donors in the presence/absence analyses, though that assumption may not hold. In an earlier analysis of about 600 of the donors, most TCR beta V segments appeared in productive rearrangements about 90% or about 30% of the time, broadly matching IMGT annotations. In a later analysis, most CMV-associated TCR beta chains were found to appear HLA-restricted, with HLA associations seemingly driven largely by CMV exposure. HLA typing was unavailable for some donors at each locus, so association tests used only the typed subset. The classifier was reported to diagnose cytomegalovirus status with high specificity and sensitivity in both the original and validation cohorts. The only immune exposure information available for the cohort was CMV serostatus. A few of the identified cytomegalovirus-associated TCR beta chains were confirmed in vitro to be specific for cytomegalovirus antigens. Because counts were too low, about 18 rarely observed V segments, including chromosome 9 orphons, were left out of the earlier analysis of 587 of the donors. A further reported finding was that TCR beta sequences accurately predicted the HLA-A and HLA-B alleles for most subjects in the first cohort. The authors suggested that the approach could potentially be generalized to other disease states and immunological phenotypes. A later analysis found that HLA-associated TCR beta chains were more clonally expanded and had lower generation probabilities than equally common non-associated chains. A total of roughly 160 TCR beta chains were listed by the study as associated with cytomegalovirus. In this cohort, only TCR beta chains were sequenced, and detectable features were limited by the absence of alpha or paired-chain data.

Sequencing was carried out using PBMCs. The TCR was taken from a woman between 40 and 50 years old in good health and CMV-seronegative. The chain joins TRBV5-6 to TRBJ2-5, with TRBD2 as a weak D call on 5 bases. The better agreement between TRBJ2-7 and the DNA end casts doubt on the J call. The nucleotide sequence reads TGTGCCAGCAGCCCCCGGGCCGGGAACGAGCAGTACTTC. Its protein product is CASSPRAGNEQYF.